A single sample gave rise to the 28 T cell receptor beta chains below, sequenced in a study of T cell responses to AZD1222 COVID-19 vaccine. Clones were read by immunoSEQ multiplex PCR, and TCRdb kept only the in-frame ones, dropping some. In the table there are 90,000 to 150,000 clones, about 90% of which are singletons. The specimen was peripheral blood, collected on day 0 of AZD1222 vaccination. Receptors were obtained from an adult in good health.

The chain couples TRBV5-6 to TRBJ1-1, with D perhaps TRBD1 (5 bases). From germline, CDR1 is SGHDT and CDR2 YYEEEE. The CDR3 runs 14 residues. V lost 3 bases to trimming and J lost 2 bases, with 11 bases between them. The CDR3 is CASSWGDSNTEAFF. CDR3 bases: TGTGCCAGCAGCTGGGGTGACAGCAACACTGAAGCTTTCTTT.

The chain is built from TRBV11-2 and TRBJ2-5; D is perhaps TRBD1 (6 bases). Trimming pared 5 bases from V and 4 bases from J, leaving 20 bases between. The CDR3 consists of 16 residues. Germline V gives CDR1 SGHAT, CDR2 FQNNGV. The CDR3 loop reads CASSPTLTGFGETQYF. The CDR3 DNA reads as TGTGCCAGCAGCCCCACCCTAACAGGGTTCGGAGAGACCCAGTACTTC.

The rearrangement links TRBV5-8 to TRBJ1-4, with D perhaps matching TRBD1 (6 bases). The CDR3 covers 16 residues. The V gene's germline CDR1 is SGHTS and CDR2 YDEGEE. V lost 4 bases, J lost 7 bases, and 20 bases lay in between. CDR3 sequence: CASSPPKGRGGEKLFF. The CDR3 nucleotides read TGTGCCAGCAGCCCCCCGAAGGGCAGGGGAGGTGAAAAACTGTTTTTT.

This clone appeared a few times. The V call is TRBV7-2, the J call TRBJ1-1; TRBD1 might be the D (5 bases). The ends were cut back, 4 bases at V and 6 bases at J, with 9 bases in the middle. Germline assignment: CDR1 SGHTA and CDR2 FQGNSA. The CDR3 contains 12 residues. The CDR3 coding sequence is TGTGCCAGCAGCTATGGGGGAGCTGAAGCTTTCTTT. Translating it yields CASSYGGAEAFF.

The V and J genes are TRBV4-1 and TRBJ2-1, with 13 nucleotides matching TRBD2. CDR1 MGHRA and CDR2 YSYEKL come from the germline V gene. CDR3 size: 15 residues. Trimming took 4 bases from V and 7 from J; bases not matched to a gene: 4. This chain's CDR3 is CASSPPGLAGNEQFF. The CDR3 DNA is TGCGCCAGCAGCCCCCCGGGACTAGCGGGAAATGAGCAGTTCTTC.

The V and J genes are TRBV2 and TRBJ2-2; either TRBD1 or TRBD2 may fit D (5 bases each). This CDR3 is 14 amino acids long. Germline V gives CDR1 SNHLY, CDR2 FYNNEI. With 5 bases removed from V and 3 bases from J, the gap between germline ends came to 10 bases. The DNA of the CDR3 is TGTGCCAGCAGTCGGGACCAGTACACCGGGGAGCTGTTTTTT. Amino acids: CASSRDQYTGELFF.

J is TRBJ2-7 and V is TRBV10-2; 7 bases map to TRBD1. Germline loops: CDR1 WSHSY, CDR2 SAAADI. After removal of 6 bases from V and 0 bases from J, the junction contained 11 bases not matched to a gene. The CDR3 extends over 16 amino acids. Here the CDR3 reads CASRARKDRVSYEQYF. CDR3 coding DNA: TGCGCCAGCAGAGCAAGAAAAGACAGGGTCTCCTACGAGCAGTACTTC.

This rearrangement joins TRBV5-6 to TRBJ1-2; maybe TRBD1 (5 bases). The V and J ends lost 2 bases and 6 bases respectively, with 11 bases between them. This CDR3 has 13 residues. CDR1 and CDR2 (germline): SGHDT, YYEEEE. DNA of the CDR3: TGTGCCAGCAGCTTTCGTGAGGGGCATGGCTACACCTTC. It is translated as CASSFREGHGYTF.

J is TRBJ1-1 and V is TRBV7-9, with a weak D call TRBD1 (6 bases). In germline, CDR1 is SEHNR, CDR2 FQNEAQ (reference sequence). Trimming took off 5 bases at V and 3 bases at J, with 10 bases between the two ends. CDR3 length equals 13 residues. This chain's CDR3 is CASSAQGYTEAFF. CDR3 in DNA: TGTGCCAGCAGCGCGCAGGGGTACACTGAAGCTTTCTTT.

The chain combines TRBV5-4 with TRBJ1-4, with 7 positions matching TRBD1. Per germline, CDR1 SGHNT and CDR2 YYREEE (reference sequence). The ends lost 4 bases at V and 8 bases at J; junction bases unmatched: 11. The CDR3 has 15 residues. In DNA form, the CDR3 reads TGTGCCAGCAGCCCCAGTGAGGGGGCGAGGGAAAAACTGTTTTTT. Protein: CASSPSEGAREKLFF.

The chain recombines TRBV2 with TRBJ2-1, with D maybe TRBD1 (6 bases). V lost 5 bases to trimming and J lost 9 bases, with 14 bases between them. The germline V gene has CDR1 SNHLY and CDR2 FYNNEI. The CDR3 contains 13 residues. DNA for the CDR3: TGTGCCAGCAGTCCAGAACAGGGTAGTGAGCAGTTCTTC. It codes for CASSPEQGSEQFF. The full variable domain, rest sourced from reference TRBV2 and TRBJ2-1, is EPEVTQTPSHQVTQMGQEVILRCVPISNHLYFYWYRQILGQKVEFLVSFYNNEISEKSEIFDDQFSVERPDGSNFTLKIRSTKLEDSAMYFCASSPEQGSEQFFGPGTRLTVL.

This clone occurred once. The DNA for the CDR3 is TGCAGCGCCCAGAACACTGAAGCTTTCTTT. Amino acids: CSAQNTEAFF. The chain has TRBV29-1 and TRBJ1-1; D gene unclear. The germline V gene has CDR1 SQVTM and CDR2 ANQGSEA. This CDR3 comprises 10 residues. Trimming stripped 7 bases from V and 1 base from J, with 4 bases between.

This chain joins TRBV28 and TRBJ2-7; D perhaps matches TRBD2 (5 bases). This CDR3 is built from 14 residues. Germline V gene sequence: CDR1 MDHEN, CDR2 SYDVKM. The V gene lost 8 bases and the J gene lost 4 bases, with 18 bases spanning the gap. This CDR3 is CASSSAETLYEQYF. The CDR3 DNA reads TGTGCCAGCTCCTCAGCGGAGACTTTATACGAGCAGTACTTC.

The rearrangement uses TRBV18 and TRBJ2-5, with D possibly being TRBD1 (6 bases). The CDR3 runs to 16 residues. Deletions cut 3 bases from V and 5 bases from J, with 19 bases between. The germline CDR1 and CDR2 sequences are KGHSH and LQKENI. This CDR3 is CASSPLSQGNGETQYF. CDR3 bases: TGTGCCAGCTCACCGCTTTCACAGGGCAACGGCGAGACCCAGTACTTC.

This chain connects TRBV19 to TRBJ2-1; D may be TRBD1 or TRBD2 (5 bases each). Germline loops: CDR1 LNHDA, CDR2 SQIVND (reference sequence). The CDR3 runs to 16 residues. V lost 2 bases to trimming and J lost 5 bases, with 16 bases between them. The CDR3 protein is CASSILPGRRNNEQFF. CDR3 sequence (DNA): TGTGCCAGTAGTATATTGCCGGGACGGAGAAACAATGAGCAGTTCTTC.

The rearrangement links TRBV7-8 to TRBJ2-1; D is possibly TRBD1 (6 bases). The CDR3 covers 15 residues. V was shortened by 2 bases and J by 5 bases, with 13 bases between the two germline ends. Germline CDR1 SGHVS, CDR2 FQNEAQ. CDR3 nucleotides: TGTGCCAGCAGCTTATGGGGACAACAAAACAATGAGCAGTTCTTC. This gives the protein CASSLWGQQNNEQFF. The full variable domain, its missing parts supplied by reference TRBV7-8 and TRBJ2-1, is GAGVSQSPRYKVAKRGQDVALRCDPISGHVSLFWYQQALGQGPEFLTYFQNEAQLDKSGLPSDRFFAERPEGSVSTLKIQRTQQEDSAVYLCASSLWGQQNNEQFFGPGTRLTVL.

CDR3 DNA: TGTGCCAGCACGGAGAACACCGGGGAGCTGTTTTTT. Amino acid sequence: CASTENTGELFF. The rearrangement uses TRBV11-1 and TRBJ2-2; no firm D call. There are 12 residues in the CDR3. In germline, CDR1 is SGHAT, CDR2 FQDESV (reference sequence). V lost 7 bases, J lost 1 base, and 4 bases lay in between.

The genes are TRBV6-5 and TRBJ2-1; 12 nucleotides line up with TRBD2. This CDR3 has 12 residues. CDR1 is MNHEY and CDR2 is SVGAGI in the germline V gene. J lost 13 bases, V lost 6 bases, and 4 bases had no gene match. This CDR3 is CASSLLAGGQFF. The CDR3 region has the DNA TGTGCCAGCAGCCTACTAGCGGGGGGACAGTTCTTC.

The genes are TRBV15 and TRBJ1-2, with TRBD1 matching 8 bases. The CDR3 consists of 14 residues. Trimming at V came to 4 bases and at J to 8 bases, leaving 9 bases not matched to a gene. The germline V gene encodes CDR1 LNHNV and CDR2 YYDKDF (reference sequence). This CDR3 reads CATSNRQGLEGYTF. DNA for the CDR3: TGTGCCACCAGCAACCGACAGGGGTTGGAAGGCTACACCTTC.

This clone was found once. The chain recombines TRBV9 with TRBJ2-7; no firm D call. From germline, CDR1 is SGDLS and CDR2 YYNGEE. V lost 2 bases to trimming and J lost 3 bases, with 12 bases between them. The CDR3 has 14 residues. The CDR3 here is CASSVKYPGYEQYF. CDR3 coding DNA: TGTGCCAGCAGCGTCAAGTATCCAGGCTACGAGCAGTACTTC.

The CDR3 region is CSVGGRALETQYF. The CDR3, as DNA: TGCAGCGTTGGTGGGCGGGCATTGGAGACCCAGTACTTC. The rearrangement links TRBV29-1 to TRBJ2-5, with a weak D call TRBD2 (5 bases). Germline V CDR1 and CDR2: SQVTM, ANQGSEA. V gave up 4 bases and J gave up 5 bases, with 14 bases separating them. CDR3 length equals 13 residues.

CDR3 residues: CASSVRGSGNTIYF. Written as DNA, the CDR3 is TGTGCCAGCAGCGTTCGGGGCTCTGGAAACACCATATATTTT. This chain connects TRBV9 to TRBJ1-3; D ambiguous. The CDR3 runs 14 residues. Germline CDR1 SGDLS, CDR2 YYNGEE. The V and J ends lost 2 bases and 0 bases respectively, with 6 bases between them.

The chain recombines TRBV10-3 with TRBJ2-7, with 11 positions matching TRBD2. Germline V lookup: CDR1 ENHRY, CDR2 SYGVKD. CDR3 size: 15 residues. The V and J ends lost 3 bases and 2 bases, in that order; junction bases with no gene match: 3. CDR3 protein: CAISDPTSGAYEQYF. In DNA form, the CDR3 reads TGTGCCATCAGTGACCCGACTAGCGGGGCCTACGAGCAGTACTTC.

The chain uses TRBV9 and TRBJ1-3; D unresolved. Germline V gives CDR1 SGDLS, CDR2 YYNGEE. V lost 0 bases and J 3 bases, leaving 10 bases between the germline ends. The CDR3 is 15 amino acids. The CDR3 here is CASSVGGGYGNTIYF. CDR3 DNA: TGTGCCAGCAGCGTAGGGGGTGGGTATGGAAACACCATATATTTT.

V usage is TRBV19 and J usage is TRBJ1-6; D uncertain. CDR1 and CDR2 from the germline V gene are LNHDA and SQIVND (reference sequence). The CDR3 extends over 13 amino acids. Trimming removed 1 base at V and 7 bases at J, with 5 bases between. CDR3 in amino acids: CASSIGLNSPLHF. The CDR3 nucleotides read TGTGCCAGTAGTATAGGGTTAAATTCACCCCTCCACTTT.

This clone was recorded a few times. The chain recombines TRBV7-2 with TRBJ2-1; 7 bases line up with TRBD2. Per germline, CDR1 SGHTA and CDR2 FQGNSA. The CDR3 length is 16 residues. V lost 4 bases and J lost 9; bases outside the gene matches: 15. CDR3 bases: TGTGCCAGCAGCTACCCTCGGGGCGGGAGTAACGGTGAGCAGTTCTTC. This gives the protein CASSYPRGGSNGEQFF.

This clone has only a few counts. The chain combines TRBV9 with TRBJ1-1; no reliable D call. Germline-derived CDR1 and CDR2 are SGDLS and YYNGEE. There are 14 residues in the CDR3. Trimming removed 4 bases from V and 5 bases from J, with 15 bases in between. This chain's CDR3 is CASSPEVGSTEAFF. The CDR3 DNA reads TGTGCCAGCAGCCCAGAGGTGGGTTCGACTGAAGCTTTCTTT.

J is TRBJ1-1 and V is TRBV5-6, with unresolved D. V was clipped by 4 bases and J by 2 bases, with 9 bases between them. The CDR3 loop spans 13 amino acids. CDR1 is SGHDT and CDR2 is YYEEEE in the germline V gene. The CDR3: CASSLDVNTEAFF. CDR3 DNA sequence: TGTGCCAGCAGCCTCGACGTAAACACTGAAGCTTTCTTT.